Following are 9 T cell receptor beta chains from one sample sequenced in a study of post-analysis software for immune sequencing data. The study, taken as a whole, reports: TRBV segments more frequent in patients than in controls numbered a few and included TRBV5-6, TRBV5-1 and TRBV20-1.

TCR beta libraries were prepared from cDNA with unique molecular identifiers. Via MiXCR, TCRdb re-called the PCR reads, giving one row per CDR3 protein. The sample shows some 370,000 distinct CDR3 sequences, less than 40% of them seen only once. Their recognized antigens are unknown. The specimen sequenced was blood. All receptors derive from a girl between 10 and 17 years old with multiple sclerosis.

This rearrangement joins TRBV12-3 or TRBV12-4 to TRBJ1-3; D perhaps matches TRBD1 (5 bases). The germline V and J ends were trimmed by 5 bases and 3 bases, with 8 bases remaining between them. CDR3 length: 13 residues. The CDR3 loop is CASSRDGGNTIYF. CDR3 coding DNA: TGTGCCAGCAGTCGGGACGGTGGAAACACCATATATTTT.

Only a few counts were recorded for this clonotype. The rearrangement joins TRBV5-1 to TRBJ2-1; 11 bases are shared with TRBD2. The CDR3 runs 17 residues. J was trimmed by 0 bases and V by 2 bases; bases with no gene match: 4. Germline-derived CDR1 and CDR2 are SGHRS and YFSETQ. This chain's CDR3 is CASSFLGLADSYNEQFF. CDR3 nucleotides: TGCGCCAGCAGCTTCCTGGGACTAGCGGACTCCTACAATGAGCAGTTCTTC.

This clonotype was seen only a few times. The chain carries TRBV7-9 and TRBJ1-5, with 7 bases identical to TRBD1. The CDR3 has 15 residues. V lost 3 bases to trimming and J lost 10 bases; unmatched junction nucleotides: 12. Germline values: CDR1 SEHNR, CDR2 FQNEAQ (reference sequence). CDR3 protein: CASSFATGVDSPQHF. The CDR3, as DNA: TGTGCCAGCAGCTTTGCTACAGGGGTGGATTCACCCCAGCATTTT.

The CDR3 DNA reads TGTGCCAGAGGGGGTGGGCGGGGGACTTTCTACAATGAGCAGTTCTTC. This codes for CARGGGRGTFYNEQFF. J is TRBJ2-1 and V is TRBV10-3; maybe TRBD2 (7 bases). From germline, CDR1 is ENHRY and CDR2 SYGVKD. The CDR3 covers 16 residues. V was shortened by 10 bases and J by 3 bases, with 22 bases between the two germline ends.

This sequence joins TRBV5-1 and TRBJ2-5; D may be TRBD2 (5 bases). V dropped 0 bases and J dropped 5 bases, with 11 bases sitting between them. Germline V gene sequence: CDR1 SGHRS, CDR2 YFSETQ. The CDR3 is 14 amino acids. The CDR3 region has the DNA TGCGCCAGCAGCTTGGATCCTCGGAGGGAGACCCAGTACTTC. This sequence encodes CASSLDPRRETQYF.

This clonotype has a handful of counts. The V call is TRBV11-1, the J call TRBJ2-7, with D hard to call. Per the germline V gene, CDR1 is SGHAT and CDR2 is FQDESV (reference sequence). V lost 0 bases to trimming and J lost 3 bases, with 9 bases between them. The CDR3 consists of 14 residues. The DNA of the CDR3 is TGTGCCAGCAGCTTAGCGCGGTCGAACTACGAGCAGTACTTC. It codes for CASSLARSNYEQYF.

This clonotype was observed many times. The chain joins TRBV3-1 to TRBJ1-1; D remains unclear. Germline-derived CDR1 and CDR2 are LGHDT and YNNKEL (reference sequence). V lost 1 base and J 1 base, leaving 4 bases between the germline ends. The CDR3 runs 13 residues. In nucleotides, the CDR3 is TGTGCCAGCAGCCAAGGACAGAACACTGAAGCTTTCTTT. Translated, it gives CASSQGQNTEAFF.

This clonotype occurred a few times. V usage is TRBV4-3 and J usage is TRBJ2-1; the match to TRBD2 covers 7 bases. Germline V lookup: CDR1 LGHNA, CDR2 YSLEER. The length of the CDR3 is 16 residues. J was trimmed by 2 bases and V by 0 bases; bases with no gene match: 4. The CDR3 nucleotides read TGCGCCAGCAGCCAAGATCGGGCGGGGGCCTACAATGAGCAGTTCTTC. Amino acids: CASSQDRAGAYNEQFF.

V is TRBV6-5 and J is TRBJ1-2, with D possibly matching TRBD1 (6 bases). The CDR3 extends over 13 amino acids. Trimming stripped 5 bases from V and 7 bases from J, with 14 bases between. The germline V gene encodes CDR1 MNHEY and CDR2 SVGAGI. CDR3 sequence: CASSPDRLSGYTF. CDR3 DNA: TGTGCCAGCAGTCCTGACAGGCTGAGTGGCTACACCTTC.